Listed below are T cell receptor beta chains from one sample, sequenced in a study of identical twins. TCRdb reanalysed the 5' RACE reads using MiXCR and keeps one entry per CDR3 protein. The top ten hold more than 3.5% of the sample, which has under 300,000 distinct CDR3 sequences, approximately 12% seen once. The same specimen was also included in a second study, on yellow fever vaccine responses in identical twins.

The sequenced sample consisted of memory (CD45RO+) T cells sorted from blood. These receptors were obtained from a woman aged 18-29 years in good health. The CDR3 runs from the conserved cysteine through the conserved F or W. A D gene is named only where the DNA matches it firmly. Size values are once, few and many counts, or a class for expanded clones, and some rows have none.

>TRBV2|16|.|.|TRBJ2-2
CASSERSDGRSGELFF
TGTGCCAGCAGTGAACGCTCAGATGGCCGGTCCGGGGAGCTGTTTTTT
>TRBV3-1|13|many|.|TRBJ2-2
CASKRVHTGELFF
TGTGCCAGCAAACGGGTTCACACCGGGGAGCTGTTTTTT
>TRBV5-1|16|.|TRBD2|TRBJ2-3
CASSRVAGGDTDTQYF
TGCGCCAGCAGCAGGGTAGCGGGGGGTGACACAGATACGCAGTATTTT
>TRBV5-1|14|.|.|TRBJ1-2
CASSLEGTPYGYTF
TGCGCCAGCAGTTTAGAGGGGACCCCATATGGCTACACCTTC
>TRBV5-1|18|many|.|TRBJ2-2
CASSSGTDSSGNTGELFF
TGCGCCAGCAGCTCCGGGACCGATTCGTCCGGGAACACCGGGGAGCTGTTTTTT
>TRBV12-3/TRBV12-4|14|many|.|TRBJ2-1
CASSQSPRGYEQFF
TGTGCCAGCAGTCAAAGCCCCCGCGGTTATGAGCAGTTCTTC
>TRBV6-5|17|.|TRBD2|TRBJ2-1
CASSNGLAGGPFYEQFF
TGTGCCAGCAGTAACGGACTAGCGGGGGGGCCTTTCTATGAGCAGTTCTTC
>TRBV18|15|.|.|TRBJ1-6
CASRISRSGDAPLHF
TGTGCCAGCCGGATAAGTAGGTCGGGGGACGCACCCCTCCACTTT
>TRBV5-8|16|few|TRBD1|TRBJ2-5
CASSLSSNRGWETQYF
TGTGCCAGCAGCTTGTCATCGAACAGGGGGTGGGAGACCCAGTACTTC
>TRBV12-3/TRBV12-4|14|many|.|TRBJ1-1
CASSFSGANTEAFF
TGTGCCAGCAGTTTTTCCGGGGCGAACACTGAAGCTTTCTTT
>TRBV6-5|15|few|.|TRBJ2-7
CASSYSRLDSYEQYF
TGTGCCAGCAGTTACTCGAGGCTAGACTCCTACGAGCAGTACTTC
>TRBV20-1|15|.|.|TRBJ2-2
CSARDRARSTGELFF
TGCAGTGCTAGAGACAGGGCGAGGAGCACCGGGGAGCTGTTTTTT
>TRBV15|14|.|.|TRBJ2-1
CATSRDGGNNEQFF
TGTGCCACCAGCAGAGATGGCGGCAACAATGAGCAGTTCTTC
>TRBV7-8|16|many|.|TRBJ2-7
CASSLSNVAGTYEQYF
TGTGCCAGCAGCTTATCGAATGTGGCGGGTACCTACGAGCAGTACTTC
>TRBV19|16|.|TRBD1|TRBJ2-3
CASSTRDRRSTDTQYF
TGTGCCAGTAGTACCCGGGACAGGCGAAGCACAGATACGCAGTATTTT
>TRBV7-6|15|few|.|TRBJ2-3
CASSVDPGRSSTQYF
TGTGCCAGCAGCGTAGATCCCGGGCGTAGCAGTACGCAGTATTTT
>TRBV27|18|few|.|TRBJ2-2
CASRPLTVLQGNTGELFF
TGTGCCAGCAGACCATTGACAGTGTTACAGGGGAACACCGGGGAGCTGTTTTTT
>TRBV12-3/TRBV12-4|15|few|TRBD1|TRBJ2-3
CASSLGQGMTDTQYF
TGTGCCAGCAGTTTGGGACAGGGAATGACAGATACGCAGTATTTT
>TRBV5-1|12|.|.|TRBJ2-1
CASTGSSNEQFF
TGCGCCAGCACAGGGTCCAGCAATGAGCAGTTCTTC
>TRBV6-2/TRBV6-3|16|few|TRBD1|TRBJ2-1
CAGGQGAGSSYNEQFF
TGTGCCGGGGGACAGGGGGCGGGTAGCTCCTACAATGAGCAGTTCTTC
>TRBV28|11|many|.|TRBJ2-7
CASKALYEQYF
TGTGCCAGCAAGGCCCTTTACGAGCAGTACTTC
>TRBV7-2|15|few|TRBD2|TRBJ2-3
CASSLDGSGADTQYF
TGTGCCAGCAGCTTAGACGGGAGCGGGGCAGATACGCAGTATTTT
>TRBV23-1|14|.|.|TRBJ1-6
CASKFERVYSPLHF
TGCGCCAGCAAGTTCGAGAGGGTGTATTCACCCCTCCACTTT
>TRBV20-1|15|few|TRBD2|TRBJ2-1
CSATLLAGVYNEQFF
TGCAGTGCCACCCTACTAGCGGGAGTTTACAATGAGCAGTTCTTC
>TRBV19|16|.|.|TRBJ2-7
CASSPSSGMRPYEQYF
TGTGCCAGTAGCCCCTCATCGGGGATGCGTCCCTACGAGCAGTACTTC
>TRBV20-1|14|many|TRBD1|TRBJ2-5
CSARGTGGIETQYF
TGCAGTGCTAGAGGGACAGGGGGCATAGAGACCCAGTACTTC
>TRBV14|11|.|.|TRBJ2-5
CASSQTGRQYF
TGTGCCAGCAGCCAAACCGGGCGCCAGTACTTC
>TRBV6-1|14|once|.|TRBJ2-5
CASSEITGRERLHF
TGTGCCAGCAGTGAAATTACAGGGCGAGAGAGGCTGCACTTC
>TRBV7-2|16|many|TRBD2|TRBJ2-3
CASSFRAGGPQDTQYF
TGTGCCAGCAGCTTTAGGGCGGGAGGGCCGCAAGATACGCAGTATTTT
>TRBV7-9|11|.|.|TRBJ2-7
CASSLRAEQYF
TGTGCCAGCAGCTTACGAGCCGAGCAGTACTTC
>TRBV15|15|few|.|TRBJ2-2
CATTSRRGGSGELFF
TGTGCCACCACCAGTCGCAGGGGTGGTTCCGGGGAGCTGTTTTTT
>TRBV29-1|14|many|.|TRBJ2-3
CSGVWGALTDTQYF
TGCAGCGGAGTATGGGGGGCTCTCACAGATACGCAGTATTTT
>TRBV15|14|.|TRBD1|TRBJ1-3
CATSQGGLGNTIYF
TGTGCCACCAGCCAAGGGGGCTTGGGAAACACCATATATTTT
>TRBV11-2|15|many|.|TRBJ2-1
CASSPISDGLGEQFF
TGTGCCAGCAGCCCAATCTCGGACGGTCTCGGAGAGCAGTTCTTC
>TRBV29-1|13|many|.|TRBJ1-3
CSVSYSTGNTIYF
TGCAGCGTTTCGTACAGCACTGGAAACACCATATATTTT
>TRBV7-3|14|.|.|TRBJ2-3
CASSLKASTDTQYF
TGTGCCAGCAGCTTAAAAGCTAGCACAGATACGCAGTATTTT
>TRBV28|15|many|TRBD1|TRBJ1-4
CASSLPTGDNEKLFF
TGTGCCAGCAGTTTGCCGACAGGGGATAATGAAAAACTGTTTTTT
>TRBV24-1|14|.|.|TRBJ1-5
CHKRPVGNNQPQHF
TGCCATAAGCGGCCCGTCGGTAACAATCAGCCCCAGCATTTT
>TRBV21-1|18|many|.|TRBJ1-3
CASSKALKGGLSGNTIYF
TGTGCCAGCAGCAAAGCGCTGAAGGGGGGCCTCTCTGGAAACACCATATATTTT
>TRBV6-2/TRBV6-3|15|.|.|TRBJ2-2
CASRRGGPGTGELFF
TGTGCCAGCAGGAGGGGGGGCCCTGGCACCGGGGAGCTGTTTTTT
>TRBV29-1|14|few|TRBD2|TRBJ2-2
CSVQIAGGAGELFF
TGCAGCGTCCAAATAGCGGGAGGGGCCGGGGAGCTGTTTTTT
>TRBV27|15|few|.|TRBJ2-1
CASREGEGESNEQFF
TGTGCCAGCAGGGAGGGGGAGGGAGAGAGCAATGAGCAGTTCTTC
>TRBV20-1|15|few|.|TRBJ2-3
CSATDDSTSTDTQYF
TGCAGTGCTACTGATGACAGCACTAGCACAGATACGCAGTATTTT